Described below is a single TCR beta chain sequence and its context. The antigen is undetermined. The data were taken from a study of cytomegalovirus exposure and HLA in healthy donors. Study information: Most genotyped donors, over 70% of more than 300, had Caucasian-associated genetic ancestry. Study observations and caveats: Cytomegalovirus association was assigned to under 200 TCR beta chains.

Researchers ran the PCR with 60 Vbeta and 13 Jbeta primers. The data were produced by immunoSEQ multiplex PCR, yet TCRdb's version contains in-frame clones alone and is incomplete. This sample has under 250,000 clones; approximately 82% occur once, and the top ten carry about 9.4%. With V trimmed by 3 bases and J by 4 bases, 9 bases remained unmatched. The CDR3 extends over 16 amino acids. Germline V lookup: CDR1 SGDLS, CDR2 YYNGEE. The sequencing input was PBMCs. This receptor was taken from a woman in her fifties or sixties in good health and CMV-seropositive. The gene calls are TRBV9 and TRBJ2-2, with TRBD2 matching 7 bases. CDR3 in DNA: TGTGCCAGCAGCGAAGGGTTCAGGGAGGGCACCGGGGAGCTGTTTTTT. It is translated as CASSEGFREGTGELFF.